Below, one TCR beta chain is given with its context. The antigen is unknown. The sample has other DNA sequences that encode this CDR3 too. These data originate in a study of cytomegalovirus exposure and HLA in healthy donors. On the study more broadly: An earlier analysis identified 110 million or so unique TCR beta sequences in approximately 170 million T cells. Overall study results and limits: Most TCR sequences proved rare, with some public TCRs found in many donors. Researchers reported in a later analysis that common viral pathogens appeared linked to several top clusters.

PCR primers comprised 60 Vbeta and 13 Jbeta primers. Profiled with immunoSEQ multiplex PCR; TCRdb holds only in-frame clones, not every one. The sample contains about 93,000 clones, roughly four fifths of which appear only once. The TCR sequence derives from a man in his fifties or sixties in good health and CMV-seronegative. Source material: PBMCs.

The chain's CDR3 is CASSLTGTTEAFF. Here the CDR3 DNA reads TGCGCCAGCAGCTTGACAGGGACCACTGAAGCTTTCTTT. This chain joins TRBV5-1 and TRBJ1-1, with a weak D call TRBD1 (6 bases). The germline V gene has CDR1 SGHRS and CDR2 YFSETQ. Trimming pared 1 base from V and 4 bases from J, leaving 8 bases between. The CDR3 is 13 amino acids.